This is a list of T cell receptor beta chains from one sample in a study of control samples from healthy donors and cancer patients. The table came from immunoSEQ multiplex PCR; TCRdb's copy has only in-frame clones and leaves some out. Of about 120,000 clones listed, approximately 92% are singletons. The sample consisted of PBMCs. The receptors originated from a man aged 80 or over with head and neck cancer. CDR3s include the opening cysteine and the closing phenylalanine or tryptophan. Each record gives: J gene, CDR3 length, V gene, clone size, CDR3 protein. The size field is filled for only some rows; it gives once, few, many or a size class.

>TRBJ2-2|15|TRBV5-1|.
CASSLGLAGAGELFF
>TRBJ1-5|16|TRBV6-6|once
CASSYSTQGSNQPQHF
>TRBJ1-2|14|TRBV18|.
CASSPSGTRNGYTF
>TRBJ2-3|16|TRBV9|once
CASSVHAKLGTDTQYF
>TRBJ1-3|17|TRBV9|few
CASSSLPGRNAGNTIYF
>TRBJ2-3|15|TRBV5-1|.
CASSLVSGTTDTQYF
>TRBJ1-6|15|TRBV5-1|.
CASSLEHRDNSPLHF
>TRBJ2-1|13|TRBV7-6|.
CASSREFYNEQFF
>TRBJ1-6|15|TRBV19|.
CASSISQGLNSPLHF
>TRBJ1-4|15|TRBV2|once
CASREGAVANEKLFF
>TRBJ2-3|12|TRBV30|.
CAWSGGRNTQYF
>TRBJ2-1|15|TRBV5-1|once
CASRLLAGGYNEQFF
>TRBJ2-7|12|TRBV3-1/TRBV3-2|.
CASSQGGYEQYF
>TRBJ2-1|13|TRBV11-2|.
CASSLWDFNEQFF
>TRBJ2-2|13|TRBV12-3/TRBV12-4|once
CASRNREGGELFF
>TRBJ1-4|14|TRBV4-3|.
CASSRAHETEKLFF
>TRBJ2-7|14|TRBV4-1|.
CASSQTHSSYEQYF
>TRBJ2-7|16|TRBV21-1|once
CASSASSGTWTYEQYF
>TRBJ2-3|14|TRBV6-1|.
CASSERDYSDTQYF
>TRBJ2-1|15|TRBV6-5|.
CASRLSGQGLYEQFF
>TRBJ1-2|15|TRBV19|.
CASSPYLGGDYGYTF
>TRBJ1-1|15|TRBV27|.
CASSLTPGTNTEAFF
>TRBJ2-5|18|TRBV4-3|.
CASSQDPPGSAYQETQYF
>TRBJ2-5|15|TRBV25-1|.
CASSERGFPQETQYF
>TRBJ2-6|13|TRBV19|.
CASRTAGANVLTF